One sample yielded the 31 T cell receptor beta chains listed below, sequenced in a study of T cell responses to AZD1222 COVID-19 vaccine. Measured with immunoSEQ multiplex PCR; TCRdb has only the in-frame clones, and not every one. The sample yields more than 90,000 clones, 80% to 85% seen once. The specimen comprised peripheral blood, sampled on day 0 of AZD1222 vaccination. These receptor sequences come from an adult in good health.

The gene calls are TRBV30 and TRBJ1-2, with D unresolved. This CDR3 is 15 amino acids long. Germline-derived CDR1 and CDR2 are GTSNPN and SVGIG (reference sequence). The V end lost 4 bases, the J end lost 3 bases, and 18 bases lay between the germline ends. The CDR3 DNA reads as TGTGCCTGGAACCCTCCCGGGTTCGGGGACTATGGCTACACCTTC. Protein sequence: CAWNPPGFGDYGYTF.

The chain employs TRBV28 and TRBJ2-3, with 7 bases lining up with TRBD2. The CDR3 has 15 residues. V trimming: 6 bases; J trimming: 0 bases; junction bases outside the gene matches: 6. Per the germline V gene, CDR1 is MDHEN and CDR2 is SYDVKM. CDR3 DNA: TGTGCCAGCAGAGCCCCTAGCGGTAGCACAGATACGCAGTATTTT. Its translation: CASRAPSGSTDTQYF.

The chain uses TRBV10-3 and TRBJ2-2; D gene ambiguous. The germline V gene encodes CDR1 ENHRY and CDR2 SYGVKD. V was shortened by 10 bases and J by 1 base, with 16 bases between the two germline ends. The CDR3 is 15 residues long. The CDR3 loop is CATLRGEMNTGELFF. Here the CDR3 DNA reads TGTGCCACCTTAAGAGGAGAAATGAACACCGGGGAGCTGTTTTTT.

V gene TRBV29-1 combines with J gene TRBJ2-3; 7 bases align to TRBD2. There are 13 residues in the CDR3. V dropped 5 bases and J dropped 4; count of bases not matched to a gene: 6. Germline V gene sequence: CDR1 SQVTM, CDR2 ANQGSEA. For the CDR3, the DNA is TGCAGCGTTACTAGCGTCGGCGCAGATACGCAGTATTTT. Amino acid sequence: CSVTSVGADTQYF.

The chain joins TRBV6-1 to TRBJ2-2, with 7 bases that match TRBD1. CDR1 is MNHNS, CDR2 SASEGT, per germline. V lost 3 bases and J lost 1; bases outside the gene matches: 2. The CDR3 extends over 15 amino acids. CDR3 DNA sequence: TGTGCCAGCAGTGACAGGGGGAAGAACACCGGGGAGCTGTTTTTT. It encodes CASSDRGKNTGELFF.

The V call is TRBV5-1, the J call TRBJ1-1; no definite D call. The CDR3 spans 13 residues. Trimming took off 3 bases at V and 5 bases at J, with 11 bases between the two ends. Germline lookup yields CDR1 SGHRS and CDR2 YFSETQ. CDR3 amino acids: CASSSEYLTEAFF. The CDR3 bases are TGCGCCAGCAGCTCCGAGTACCTTACTGAAGCTTTCTTT.

This sequence joins TRBV2 and TRBJ2-5; no firm D call. Germline values: CDR1 SNHLY, CDR2 FYNNEI. Trimming cost V 7 bases and J 1 base, with 13 bases left between them. This CDR3 contains 14 residues. CDR3 in DNA: TGTGCCAGCACCCGAGATACAGCCCAAGAGACCCAGTACTTC. It is translated as CASTRDTAQETQYF.

V and J are TRBV5-1 and TRBJ2-7, with 10 bases that match TRBD2. CDR1 and CDR2 from the germline V gene are SGHRS and YFSETQ. Trimming at V came to 0 bases and at J to 4 bases, leaving 4 bases not matched to a gene. There are 15 residues in the CDR3. The CDR3 sequence: CASSLGLAGAYEQYF. The CDR3 nucleotides read TGCGCCAGCAGCTTGGGGCTAGCGGGAGCTTACGAGCAGTACTTC.

This CDR3 reads CASSVGTGGADTQYF. The CDR3 DNA reads as TGTGCCAGCAGCGTGGGGACAGGGGGCGCAGATACGCAGTATTTT. This sequence joins TRBV9 and TRBJ2-3; the match to TRBD1 covers 12 bases. The CDR3 has 15 residues. Germline V gene lookup returns CDR1 SGDLS and CDR2 YYNGEE. The V and J ends lost 2 bases and 4 bases, in that order; junction bases with no gene match: 2.

This clone has only one observation. The rearrangement links TRBV20-1 to TRBJ2-1; 11 bases line up with TRBD2. The CDR3 loop spans 17 amino acids. The V segment lost 3 bases and the J segment 0 bases; nucleotides outside the gene matches: 7. Germline loops: CDR1 DFQATT, CDR2 SNEGSKA (reference sequence). The CDR3 loop is CSASYGTSGDSYNEQFF. CDR3 nucleotides: TGCAGTGCTAGTTATGGGACTAGCGGTGACTCCTACAATGAGCAGTTCTTC.

This sequence joins TRBV7-6 and TRBJ2-1, with D maybe TRBD2 (6 bases). This CDR3 is built from 13 residues. CDR1 SGHVS and CDR2 FNYEAQ come from the germline V gene. V gave up 4 bases and J gave up 5 bases, with 9 bases separating them. CDR3 amino acids: CASSWDWNNEQFF. The CDR3 bases are TGTGCCAGCAGCTGGGACTGGAACAATGAGCAGTTCTTC.

The chain links TRBV28 to TRBJ2-7; 10 bases match TRBD1. V gave up 5 bases and J gave up 1 base; unmatched junction bases: 5. The CDR3 covers 15 residues. Germline values: CDR1 MDHEN, CDR2 SYDVKM. The CDR3 protein is CASSLPGQGSYEQYF. CDR3 bases: TGTGCCAGCAGTCTTCCGGGACAGGGGTCCTACGAGCAGTACTTC.

V usage is TRBV7-6 and J usage is TRBJ1-5; tentative D call: TRBD1 (5 bases). Between the trimmed V and J ends, which lost 5 bases and 3 bases, there was a span of 17 bases. Germline V gene sequence: CDR1 SGHVS, CDR2 FNYEAQ. This CDR3 contains 16 residues. The DNA for the CDR3 is TGTGCCAGCAGCCTGATGGGCGGGGACTACAATCAGCCCCAGCATTTT. Its translation is CASSLMGGDYNQPQHF.

The rearrangement uses TRBV6-2 or TRBV6-3 and TRBJ2-5; D ambiguous. V shed 0 bases and J shed 4 bases, with 12 bases lying between them. The CDR3 length is 15 residues. The germline V gene encodes CDR1 MNHEY and CDR2 SVGEGT. CDR3 amino acids: CASSYSSQVGETQYF. For the CDR3, the DNA is TGTGCCAGCAGTTACTCGTCGCAGGTTGGAGAGACCCAGTACTTC.

The chain has TRBV28 and TRBJ1-6; 7 bases are shared with TRBD1. The CDR3 covers 14 residues. Germline V CDR1 and CDR2: MDHEN, SYDVKM. J lost 10 bases, V lost 6 bases, and 9 bases had no gene match. For the CDR3, the DNA is TGTGCCAGCAGACGGGGACAGCTGGGGTCACCCCTCCACTTT. Translated: CASRRGQLGSPLHF.

The chain links TRBV5-1 to TRBJ1-3; no firm D call. V dropped 3 bases and J dropped 1 base, with 8 bases sitting between them. The germline V gene encodes CDR1 SGHRS and CDR2 YFSETQ. The CDR3 extends over 14 amino acids. The CDR3 here is CASSSQVSGNTIYF. DNA of the CDR3: TGCGCCAGCAGCTCGCAGGTGTCTGGAAACACCATATATTTT.

V usage is TRBV6-5 and J usage is TRBJ2-7; possible D gene TRBD2, 6 bases. Germline V gene sequence: CDR1 MNHEY, CDR2 SVGAGI. Trimming left V 5 bases short and J 6 bases short, with 14 bases between. This CDR3 has 13 amino acids. CDR3 sequence: CASSPPAGGEQYF. DNA for the CDR3: TGTGCCAGCAGTCCACCGGCCGGGGGCGAGCAGTACTTC.

The chain has TRBV7-2 and TRBJ2-4; D not resolved. The CDR3 runs 13 residues. With 2 bases removed from V and 6 bases from J, the gap between germline ends came to 8 bases. Looked up from germline, CDR1 is SGHTA and CDR2 is FQGNSA. The CDR3 reads CASSLTEVNIQYF. CDR3 DNA sequence: TGTGCCAGCAGCTTAACGGAAGTAAACATTCAGTACTTC.

The J gene is TRBJ2-1, the V gene TRBV18; either TRBD1 or TRBD2 may supply D (5 bases each). CDR1 KGHSH and CDR2 LQKENI come from the germline V gene. The CDR3 has 15 amino acids. Between the trimmed V and J ends, which lost 0 bases and 2 bases, there was a span of 8 bases. The CDR3 DNA sequence: TGTGCCAGCTCACCACCGGGGGTTACCTACAATGAGCAGTTCTTC. It translates to CASSPPGVTYNEQFF.

The chain recombines TRBV7-6 with TRBJ2-5, with D tentatively TRBD1 or TRBD2 (5 bases each). Germline CDR1 SGHVS, CDR2 FNYEAQ. This CDR3 comprises 13 residues. The ends were cut back, 6 bases at V and 1 base at J, with 9 bases in the middle. In nucleotides, the CDR3 is TGTGCCAGCAGTGGGGGTCCCCAAGAGACCCAGTACTTC. Translating gives CASSGGPQETQYF.

V gene TRBV9 combines with J gene TRBJ2-3, with TRBD2 matching over 10 bases. With 0 bases clipped from V and 0 bases from J, the junction kept 4 bases outside the gene matches. This CDR3 has 17 amino acids. CDR1 and CDR2 from the germline V gene are SGDLS and YYNGEE. The CDR3 DNA is TGTGCCAGCAGCGTAGTCGGGACTAGCGAGAGCACAGATACGCAGTATTTT. This gives the protein CASSVVGTSESTDTQYF.

This sequence joins TRBV5-1 and TRBJ1-4, with a possible D match to TRBD1 (6 bases). The CDR3 sequence is 16 residues long. Trimming stripped 2 bases from V and 8 bases from J, with 19 bases between. Germline CDR1 and CDR2: SGHRS and YFSETQ. In DNA, the CDR3 is TGCGCCAGCAGCTTTGGGGGGCTTGCGGGTCCCGAAAAACTGTTTTTT. Its protein is CASSFGGLAGPEKLFF.

The chain is built from TRBV7-2 and TRBJ2-7; 9 positions match TRBD1. Germline lookup yields CDR1 SGHTA and CDR2 FQGNSA. J lost 4 bases, V lost 6 bases, and 4 bases had no gene match. This CDR3 spans 13 amino acids. DNA of the CDR3: TGTGCCAGCAGTACAGGACAGGGGTACGAGCAGTACTTC. As protein: CASSTGQGYEQYF.

The chain carries TRBV4-2 and TRBJ1-6; D is ambiguous. From germline, CDR1 is LGHNA and CDR2 YNFKEQ. Trimming shortened V by 0 bases and J by 8 bases, and 14 bases separated the two germline ends. This CDR3 spans 16 amino acids. The CDR3 loop is CASSQDLASGHSPLHF. For the CDR3, the DNA is TGTGCCAGCAGCCAAGATTTGGCGTCTGGTCATTCACCCCTCCACTTT.

This chain joins TRBV18 and TRBJ1-2, with D uncertain. The germline V and J ends were trimmed by 6 bases and 4 bases, with 15 bases remaining between them. The CDR3 has 14 amino acids. Germline-derived CDR1 and CDR2 are KGHSH and LQKENI. The CDR3 spells CASSPAGHSYGYTF. CDR3 coding DNA: TGTGCCAGCTCCCCCGCTGGCCATTCCTATGGCTACACCTTC.

This rearrangement joins TRBV5-4 to TRBJ1-4, with D possibly matching TRBD1 (6 bases). Trimming cost V 3 bases and J 2 bases, with 11 bases left between them. Germline V CDR1 and CDR2: SGHNT, YYREEE (reference sequence). The CDR3 is 15 residues long. CDR3 nucleotide sequence: TGTGCCAGCAGCTCCGCTAGGGGGACTAATGAAAAACTGTTTTTT. Translation gives CASSSARGTNEKLFF.

The chain uses TRBV11-2 and TRBJ1-2; D may be TRBD1 (6 bases). V dropped 6 bases and J dropped 5 bases, with 13 bases sitting between them. CDR3 length: 13 residues. Germline CDR1 reads SGHAT; CDR2 reads FQNNGV. CDR3 sequence (DNA): TGTGCCAGCAGTGGGGAGGGGGGATATGGCTACACCTTC. Translation gives CASSGEGGYGYTF.

This rearrangement joins TRBV5-1 to TRBJ1-2, with D maybe TRBD1 (6 bases). From germline, CDR1 is SGHRS and CDR2 YFSETQ. The CDR3 spans 14 residues. V lost 3 bases and J lost 2, with 11 bases in between. The CDR3 nucleotides are TGCGCCAGCAGCTCCTCAACAGGGAACTATGGCTACACCTTC. Translated, it gives CASSSSTGNYGYTF. Supplemented by reference TRBV5-1 and TRBJ1-2, the full variable domain reads KAGVTQTPRYLIKTRGQQVTLSCSPISGHRSVSWYQQTPGQGLQFLFEYFSETQRNKGNFPGRFSGRQFSNSRSEMNVSTLELGDSALYLCASSSSTGNYGYTFGSGTRLTVV.

V and J are TRBV18 and TRBJ1-1, with 10 bases lining up with TRBD1. The CDR3 loop spans 13 amino acids. The germline V gene has CDR1 KGHSH and CDR2 LQKENI. Trimming took 8 bases from V and 1 from J; bases not matched to a gene: 1. The CDR3 loop reads CASGTGENTEAFF. CDR3 bases: TGTGCCAGCGGGACAGGGGAGAACACTGAAGCTTTCTTT.

The chain is built from TRBV6-6 and TRBJ1-5; 7 bases match TRBD1. Germline loops: CDR1 MNHNY, CDR2 SVGAGI (reference sequence). The CDR3 is 15 residues long. The J segment lost 6 bases and the V segment lost 6 bases, leaving 11 bases of the junction unmatched. DNA of the CDR3: TGTGCCAGCAGAAGCAGCGGGACAGCAAGTCAGCCCCAGCATTTT. This translates into CASRSSGTASQPQHF.

The rearrangement links TRBV5-1 to TRBJ2-2, with TRBD2 identical over 8 bases. V lost 2 bases and J lost 7; bases outside the gene matches: 10. Germline V gene data show CDR1 as SGHRS and CDR2 as YFSETQ. This CDR3 is 16 amino acids long. The CDR3 coding sequence is TGCGCCAGCAGCTTATCGGGAGGGCGGAGTAGCGGGGAGCTGTTTTTT. This codes for CASSLSGGRSSGELFF.